This TCR beta chain is from a study of technical replicates of blood from several donors. Some clones are missing from TCRdb's copy, which holds only in-frame ones; the method was immunoSEQ multiplex PCR. The sample consists of some 70,000 clones, approximately 88% of them appearing once. This CDR3 comprises 14 residues. Between the trimmed V and J ends, which lost 0 bases and 7 bases, there was a span of 10 bases. Per the germline V gene, CDR1 is MGHDK and CDR2 is SYGVNS. The sample comprised PBMCs. J is TRBJ1-5 and V is TRBV25-1; D is uncertain. The sequence was obtained from a human donor in good health. Some clones in this sample may be carry-over from other donors' samples. The CDR3 DNA reads TGTGCCAGCAGTGAATATAATTCAGGACAGCCCCAGCATTTT. Protein product: CASSEYNSGQPQHF.